Below are 26 T cell receptor beta chains sequenced from a single sample in a study of vaccination effects on CD4 cells after COVID-19. Generated by immunoSEQ multiplex PCR, the TCRdb table keeps only in-frame clones and is missing some. The table has 45,000 to 55,000 clones, around 70% seen once; the top ten hold 6.5% to 8.5%. Once cultured for nine to ten days, the cells underwent separation to obtain CD4+ T cells. As their vaccination, participants received two doses of either BNT162b2 or mRNA-1273. No cognate antigen is known for these TCRs. The source was CD4+ T cells from PBMCs cultured without peptide, collected after COVID-19 vaccination. The receptors were gathered from a human donor who received a COVID-19 vaccine.

J is TRBJ1-5 and V is TRBV6-5; no clear D. The CDR3 is made up of 13 amino acids. In germline, CDR1 is MNHEY, CDR2 SVGAGI. V was cut by 7 bases and J by 0 bases, with 7 bases left in between. CDR3: CASTQDSNQPQHF. Here the CDR3 DNA reads TGTGCCAGCACCCAGGATAGCAATCAGCCCCAGCATTTT.

This clone was seen a few times. CDR3 DNA: TGTGCCAGCAGTTACTACCCTAATAGCGCCTTTGTCGAGCAGTACTTC. It codes for CASSYYPNSAFVEQYF. This chain links TRBV6-5 with TRBJ2-7, with D perhaps TRBD2 (5 bases). CDR3 length equals 16 residues. The germline V gene encodes CDR1 MNHEY and CDR2 SVGAGI. V was pared by 1 base and J by 6 bases, with 19 bases between.

The CDR3 region is CASSPGTGSSPLHF. The CDR3, as DNA: TGTGCCAGCAGTCCCGGGACAGGGAGCTCACCCCTCCACTTT. The gene calls are TRBV14 and TRBJ1-6, with 9 bases fitting TRBD1. Per germline, CDR1 SGHDN and CDR2 FVKESK. J gave up 10 bases and V 6 bases, and 7 bases lay outside the gene matches. The CDR3 runs 14 residues.

This chain links TRBV7-9 with TRBJ2-5; D gene uncertain. This CDR3 has 13 residues. Germline V gives CDR1 SEHNR, CDR2 FQNEAQ (reference sequence). Trimming removed 5 bases from V and 5 bases from J, with 12 bases in between. CDR3 bases: TGTGCCAGCAGCCCGAAGTCGAGGGAGACCCAGTACTTC. It specifies CASSPKSRETQYF.

This chain uses TRBV19 with TRBJ1-4; 11 bases fit TRBD1. V shed 3 bases, J shed 8 bases, and the junction held 5 bases outside the gene matches. CDR1 is LNHDA and CDR2 is SQIVND in the germline V gene (reference sequence). The CDR3 totals 15 residues. CDR3 coding DNA: TGTGCCAGTAGTATGTCCGGGACAGGGGGGGAAAAACTGTTTTTT. Translation: CASSMSGTGGEKLFF.

The rearrangement joins TRBV5-4 to TRBJ2-2; 8 bases are a match to TRBD2. There are 15 residues in the CDR3. CDR1 is SGHNT and CDR2 is YYREEE in the germline V gene (reference sequence). V trimming: 4 bases; J trimming: 11 bases; junction bases outside the gene matches: 13. CDR3 nucleotides: TGTGCCAGCAGCCCCAAGGTTGGTAGCGGGGCAGAGCTGTTTTTT. It is translated as CASSPKVGSGAELFF.

The V and J genes are TRBV7-2 and TRBJ2-3; D remains ambiguous. The ends were cut back, 3 bases at V and 4 bases at J, with 11 bases in the middle. This CDR3 comprises 14 residues. CDR1 and CDR2 from the germline V gene are SGHTA and FQGNSA. The CDR3 DNA follows: TGTGCCAGCAGCTTTTCACGAGTGCCAGATACGCAGTATTTT. Translation: CASSFSRVPDTQYF.

The chain has TRBV2 and TRBJ1-5; 10 positions match TRBD1. The CDR3 is made up of 14 amino acids. The V and J ends lost 6 bases and 4 bases, in that order; junction bases with no gene match: 3. Germline V gene data show CDR1 as SNHLY and CDR2 as FYNNEI. The CDR3 nucleotides read TGTGCCAGCAGCTCGGGACAGGGGAATCAGCCCCAGCATTTT. This sequence encodes CASSSGQGNQPQHF.

This rearrangement joins TRBV12-3 or TRBV12-4 to TRBJ2-5; 8 positions agree with TRBD1. This CDR3 comprises 13 residues. J gave up 4 bases and V 4 bases, and 2 bases lay outside the gene matches. CDR3 bases: TGTGCCAGCAGTTGGACAGGGAGAGAGACCCAGTACTTC. It translates to CASSWTGRETQYF.

The chain carries TRBV24-1 and TRBJ1-2; no clear D gene. The CDR3 spans 14 residues. Germline CDR1 and CDR2: KGHDR and SFDVKD. Trimming removed 4 bases from V and 0 bases from J, with 8 bases in between. The CDR3 here is CATSDLTANYGYTF. The CDR3 nucleotides read TGTGCCACCAGTGACCTTACAGCTAACTATGGCTACACCTTC.

This clone is a singleton in its sample. The genes are TRBV11-2 and TRBJ2-7; a weak D match, TRBD2 (5 bases). With 2 bases removed from V and 5 bases from J, the gap between germline ends came to 16 bases. Germline loops: CDR1 SGHAT, CDR2 FQNNGV. The CDR3 has 15 residues. CDR3 coding DNA: TGTGCCAGCAGCTTAATTGGCGCTAGCTTCCACGAGCAGTACTTC. It yields the protein CASSLIGASFHEQYF.

This chain uses TRBV29-1 with TRBJ1-1, with TRBD1 matching over 9 bases. CDR1 and CDR2 (germline): SQVTM, ANQGSEA. The V gene end was trimmed by 5 bases and the J gene end by 7 bases; junction bases not matched to a gene: 8. The CDR3 is 13 residues long. DNA for the CDR3: TGCAGCGTTTTCTGGACAGGGGTGGTTGAAGCTTTCTTT. Translation gives CSVFWTGVVEAFF.

The chain links TRBV2 to TRBJ2-3, with 8 bases matching TRBD1. With 1 base clipped from V and 4 bases from J, the junction kept 4 bases outside the gene matches. Germline values: CDR1 SNHLY, CDR2 FYNNEI. The length of the CDR3 is 15 residues. CDR3 region: CASSEEDRVADTQYF. The CDR3, as DNA: TGTGCCAGCAGTGAAGAGGACAGGGTCGCAGATACGCAGTATTTT.

This clone has a handful of counts. The chain couples TRBV10-1 to TRBJ2-1, with D unclear. The germline V and J ends were trimmed by 3 bases and 0 bases, with 12 bases remaining between them. The CDR3 sequence is 16 residues long. The germline V gene encodes CDR1 WNHNN and CDR2 SYGVQD (reference sequence). Here the CDR3 reads CASSESPDHSYNEQFF. The CDR3 bases are TGCGCCAGCAGTGAATCTCCAGACCACTCCTACAATGAGCAGTTCTTC.

V gene TRBV5-1 combines with J gene TRBJ2-1, with D possibly being TRBD1 or TRBD2 (5 bases each). The CDR3 covers 18 residues. The ends were cut back, 6 bases at V and 5 bases at J, with 27 bases in the middle. Per the germline V gene, CDR1 is SGHRS and CDR2 is YFSETQ. In DNA form, the CDR3 reads TGCGCCAGCAAGTCTCGATATGGGGGACCTCAAATCCACAATGAGCAGTTCTTC. Its translation is CASKSRYGGPQIHNEQFF.

This chain links TRBV7-7 with TRBJ2-7; D is uncertain. CDR1 and CDR2 from the germline V gene are SSHAT and FNYEAQ (reference sequence). The CDR3 consists of 13 residues. V lost 5 bases, J lost 4 bases, and 12 bases lay in between. CDR3 protein: CASSPGGGYEQYF. CDR3 coding DNA: TGTGCCAGCAGCCCCGGTGGTGGGTACGAGCAGTACTTC. Using reference TRBV7-7 and TRBJ2-7 for the parts outside the CDR3, the full variable domain is GAGVSQSPRYKVTKRGQDVTLRCDPISSHATLYWYQQALGQGPEFLTYFNYEAQPDKSGLPSDRFSAERPEGSISTLTIQRTEQRDSAMYRCASSPGGGYEQYFGPGTRLTVT.

The chain is built from TRBV3-1 (or the pseudogene TRBV3-2) and TRBJ2-6, with D possibly TRBD1 on 6 matching bases. V lost 3 bases to trimming and J lost 2 bases, with 14 bases between them. The CDR3 is made up of 17 amino acids. The V gene's germline CDR1 is LGHDT and CDR2 YNNKEL (reference sequence). CDR3 bases: TGTGCCAGCAGCCAGGGCACAGGGCTGGCTGGGGCCAACGTCCTGACTTTC. This encodes CASSQGTGLAGANVLTF.

J is TRBJ1-4 and V is TRBV20-1; D is unclear. Germline loops: CDR1 DFQATT, CDR2 SNEGSKA (reference sequence). Trimming pared 7 bases from V and 4 bases from J, leaving 7 bases between. This CDR3 comprises 11 residues. The CDR3 reads CSVLFNEKLFF. The DNA for the CDR3 is TGCAGTGTCCTATTTAATGAAAAACTGTTTTTT.

The chain joins TRBV6-4 to TRBJ2-2; no definite D call. This CDR3 region has 13 residues. V was pared by 2 bases and J by 0 bases, with 1 base between. The germline gives CDR1 MRHNA, CDR2 SNTAGT. The CDR3 here is CASSDANTGELFF. The CDR3 DNA reads as TGTGCCAGCAGTGACGCGAACACCGGGGAGCTGTTTTTT.

The V gene is TRBV11-3, the J gene TRBJ1-4; D call uncertain. Germline V gene sequence: CDR1 SGHNT, CDR2 YENEEA. This CDR3 spans 15 amino acids. Trimming took off 5 bases at V and 7 bases at J, with 17 bases between the two ends. CDR3 DNA: TGTGCCAGCAGCCCAGGATCGTCTGAGGGTGAAAAACTGTTTTTT. Its translation is CASSPGSSEGEKLFF. The full variable domain, its missing parts supplied by reference TRBV11-3 and TRBJ1-4, is EAGVVQSPRYKIIEKKQPVAFWCNPISGHNTLYWYLQNLGQGPELLIRYENEEAVDDSQLPKDRFSAERLKGVDSTLKIQPAELGDSAVYLCASSPGSSEGEKLFFGSGTQLSVL.

This clone has more than one count but fewer than ten. J is TRBJ1-1 and V is TRBV7-9, with D possibly being TRBD1 (5 bases). The CDR3 consists of 15 residues. Trimming took off 1 base at V and 2 bases at J, with 11 bases between the two ends. Germline CDR1 and CDR2: SEHNR and FQNEAQ (reference sequence). This chain's CDR3 is CASSLVAGLNTEAFF. The CDR3 nucleotides are TGTGCCAGCAGCTTAGTTGCGGGACTCAACACTGAAGCTTTCTTT.

This chain uses TRBV3-1 (or the pseudogene TRBV3-2) with TRBJ2-7; TRBD1 agrees at 9 bases. V was clipped by 1 base and J by 1 base; unmatched bases: 8. The CDR3 has 17 residues. Germline assignment: CDR1 LGHDT and CDR2 YNNKEL (reference sequence). This CDR3 reads CASSQVLLTGGSYEQYF. Here the CDR3 DNA reads TGTGCCAGCAGCCAAGTTTTGCTGACAGGGGGATCCTACGAGCAGTACTTC.

The chain carries TRBV27 and TRBJ2-3; the D call may be TRBD1 or TRBD2 (6 bases each). Trimming took 7 bases from V and 0 from J, leaving 14 bases between them. The germline CDR1 and CDR2 sequences are MNHEY and SMNVEV (reference sequence). The CDR3 extends over 15 amino acids. The CDR3 spells CASNARGVSTDTQYF. The CDR3 DNA sequence: TGTGCCAGCAACGCGAGGGGGGTGAGCACAGATACGCAGTATTTT.

This clone was seen a few times. The V call is TRBV5-1, the J call TRBJ2-2; TRBD2 is a possible D gene (6 bases). CDR3 length: 15 residues. Germline V gene sequence: CDR1 SGHRS, CDR2 YFSETQ. Trimming left V 4 bases short and J 0 bases short, with 10 bases between. This CDR3 reads CASSPGTPNTGELFF. CDR3 bases: TGCGCCAGCAGCCCCGGGACTCCGAACACCGGGGAGCTGTTTTTT.

CDR3 protein: CASSLSGTTGELFF. CDR3 coding DNA: TGTGCCAGCAGCTTATCCGGGACAACCGGGGAGCTGTTTTTT. The genes are TRBV7-9 and TRBJ2-2, with a tentative D call TRBD1 (6 bases). The length of the CDR3 is 14 residues. Germline CDR1 is SEHNR and CDR2 is FQNEAQ (reference sequence). Trimming took off 2 bases at V and 5 bases at J, with 9 bases between the two ends.

This chain links TRBV5-6 with TRBJ2-6; D is unclear. V was clipped by 0 bases and J by 2 bases, with 9 bases between them. The length of the CDR3 is 16 residues. CDR1 is SGHDT, CDR2 YYEEEE, per germline. CDR3 sequence reads: CASSLASITGANVLTF. The DNA for the CDR3 is TGTGCCAGCAGCTTGGCTTCTATAACTGGGGCCAACGTCCTGACTTTC. Full variable domain (rest looked up from reference TRBV5-6 and TRBJ2-6): DAGVTQSPTHLIKTRGQQVTLRCSPKSGHDTVSWYQQALGQGPQFIFQYYEEEERQRGNFPDRFSGHQFPNYSSELNVNALLLGDSALYLCASSLASITGANVLTFGAGSRLTVL.